A single sample is the source of the 28 T cell receptor beta chains below, sequenced in a study of T cells in localized non-small cell lung cancer. Assay: immunoSEQ multiplex PCR; the TCRdb copy retains only in-frame clones and omits some. The data hold approximately 67,000 clones, with 84% observed a single time. The source was peripheral blood, collected before any cancer treatment. The receptors originated from a female donor of 60 years or more with stage I lung adenocarcinoma.

The CDR3 sequence: CASSWPGLAGEETQYF. In DNA, the CDR3 is TGTGCCAGCAGCTGGCCGGGACTAGCGGGAGAGGAGACCCAGTACTTC. The gene calls are TRBV28 and TRBJ2-5; TRBD2 matches at 14 bases. The CDR3 runs to 16 residues. Germline loops: CDR1 MDHEN, CDR2 SYDVKM. The ends lost 6 bases at V and 5 bases at J; junction bases unmatched: 8.

The chain has TRBV28 and TRBJ1-2, with TRBD1 as a possible D gene (6 bases). This CDR3 region has 12 residues. CDR1 is MDHEN and CDR2 is SYDVKM in the germline V gene. Trimming removed 5 bases from V and 8 bases from J, with 12 bases in between. The CDR3 here is CASSNRVGGYTF. Here the CDR3 DNA reads TGTGCCAGCAGTAACAGGGTAGGCGGCTACACCTTC.

V gene TRBV6-6 combines with J gene TRBJ1-5, with 8 bases fitting TRBD1. Trimming took 6 bases from V and 7 from J; bases not matched to a gene: 8. From germline, CDR1 is MNHNY and CDR2 SVGAGI (reference sequence). CDR3 length: 14 amino acids. The CDR3 spells CASRRTGSEQPQHF. In DNA, the CDR3 is TGTGCCAGCAGGCGGACAGGGTCCGAACAGCCCCAGCATTTT.

This clone was observed a few times. This rearrangement joins TRBV19 to TRBJ1-1; D perhaps matches TRBD1 (5 bases). CDR1 is LNHDA, CDR2 SQIVND, per germline (reference sequence). The V gene lost 10 bases and the J gene lost 5 bases, with 17 bases spanning the gap. The CDR3 extends over 13 amino acids. The CDR3 region has the DNA TGTGCCACGGCAGGGAGGGGATCAACTGAAGCTTTCTTT. Its protein is CATAGRGSTEAFF.

This clone was observed a single time. The gene calls are TRBV9 and TRBJ2-5, with TRBD2 matching 11 bases. Germline V CDR1 and CDR2: SGDLS, YYNGEE. J gave up 5 bases and V 2 bases, and 5 bases lay outside the gene matches. CDR3 size: 15 residues. CDR3 loop: CASSVPTSGAETQYF. The CDR3 coding sequence is TGTGCCAGCAGCGTCCCGACTAGCGGGGCTGAGACCCAGTACTTC.

The chain uses TRBV6-5 and TRBJ1-1, with TRBD1 identical over 8 bases. Per the germline V gene, CDR1 is MNHEY and CDR2 is SVGAGI. The CDR3 has 15 amino acids. The ends lost 4 bases at V and 0 bases at J; junction bases unmatched: 4. In DNA, the CDR3 is TGTGCCAGCAGTTTGACAGGGGCACTGAACACTGAAGCTTTCTTT. This sequence encodes CASSLTGALNTEAFF.

The genes are TRBV6-6 and TRBJ2-1, with 8 nucleotides matching TRBD1. Germline assignment: CDR1 MNHNY and CDR2 SVGAGI (reference sequence). The V and J ends lost 0 bases and 7 bases, in that order; junction bases with no gene match: 8. The CDR3 totals 16 residues. The CDR3 sequence: CASSYSHGQGENEQFF. CDR3 coding DNA: TGTGCCAGCAGTTACTCACACGGACAGGGCGAAAATGAGCAGTTCTTC.

The J gene is TRBJ1-1, the V gene TRBV5-1; TRBD1 matches at 8 bases. The CDR3 runs 13 residues. V lost 3 bases, J lost 7 bases, and 5 bases stayed unmatched. Germline V gene sequence: CDR1 SGHRS, CDR2 YFSETQ. CDR3 nucleotides: TGCGCCAGCAGCTCACAGGGGGTTGGTGAAGCTTTCTTT. Translating gives CASSSQGVGEAFF.

V and J are TRBV5-4 and TRBJ2-1, with 12 bases lining up with TRBD1. Trimming removed 2 bases from V and 9 bases from J; junction bases left unmatched: 3. The CDR3 loop spans 14 amino acids. The V gene's germline CDR1 is SGHNT and CDR2 YYREEE (reference sequence). Here the CDR3 DNA reads TGTGCCAGCAGCTTAGGGACAGGGGGCCGTGAGCAGTTCTTC. Translation: CASSLGTGGREQFF.

The chain joins TRBV11-2 to TRBJ2-7; 9 bases agree with TRBD2. V was clipped by 2 bases and J by 1 base; unmatched bases: 3. CDR1 and CDR2 from the germline V gene are SGHAT and FQNNGV. There are 15 residues in the CDR3. The DNA for the CDR3 is TGTGCCAGCAGCTTAAGACTAGCGGTTTCCTACGAGCAGTACTTC. Amino acids: CASSLRLAVSYEQYF.

This clone was counted once. V gene TRBV7-2 combines with J gene TRBJ2-3, with 10 bases identical to TRBD2. Germline V CDR1 and CDR2: SGHTA, FQGNSA. This CDR3 has 17 residues. V was pared by 6 bases and J by 4 bases, with 13 bases of the junction left unmatched. CDR3: CASRMGLAGAMADTQYF. In DNA, the CDR3 is TGTGCCAGCAGGATGGGGCTAGCGGGGGCGATGGCAGATACGCAGTATTTT.

This chain joins TRBV19 and TRBJ1-1; D uncertain. This CDR3 has 15 amino acids. V gave up 4 bases and J gave up 4 bases, with 16 bases separating them. Germline V gene lookup returns CDR1 LNHDA and CDR2 SQIVND (reference sequence). The CDR3 region is CASSTPGSGTTEAFF. The DNA for the CDR3 is TGTGCCAGTAGTACCCCGGGCAGCGGTACCACTGAAGCTTTCTTT.

Note on this clone: Other DNA sequences in this sample translate to the same CDR3. V and J are TRBV11-3 and TRBJ2-3; D ambiguous. CDR1 SGHNT and CDR2 YENEEA come from the germline V gene. This CDR3 has 14 amino acids. V was shortened by 6 bases and J by 0 bases, with 10 bases between the two germline ends. CDR3 sequence (DNA): TGTGCCAGCAGTTTAACTGCTAGCACAGATACGCAGTATTTT. Its protein is CASSLTASTDTQYF.

The chain combines TRBV10-1 with TRBJ1-2; weak D call: TRBD1 (5 bases). The V gene lost 5 bases and the J gene lost 7 bases, with 11 bases spanning the gap. This CDR3 is 12 amino acids long. Per germline, CDR1 WNHNN and CDR2 SYGVQD (reference sequence). The CDR3 DNA sequence: TGCGCCAGCAGTAGGGACCGACTTGGCTACACCTTC. It translates to CASSRDRLGYTF.

The chain combines TRBV9 with TRBJ1-2, with a possible D match to TRBD1 (6 bases). This CDR3 has 14 residues. Per the germline V gene, CDR1 is SGDLS and CDR2 is YYNGEE. The V end was cut by 6 bases, the J end by 2 bases, with 14 bases between. CDR3 sequence: CASTTGGGNYGYTF. DNA of the CDR3: TGTGCCAGCACCACGGGGGGCGGAAACTATGGCTACACCTTC. Combining the CDR3 with reference TRBV9 and TRBJ1-2 gives the whole variable domain DSGVTQTPKHLITATGQRVTLRCSPRSGDLSVYWYQQSLDQGLQFLIQYYNGEERAKGNILERFSAQQFPDLHSELNLSSLELGDSALYFCASTTGGGNYGYTFGSGTRLTVV.

This chain uses TRBV11-2 with TRBJ2-6; D is possibly TRBD2 (6 bases). This CDR3 comprises 16 residues. From germline, CDR1 is SGHAT and CDR2 FQNNGV. V shed 6 bases and J shed 2 bases, with 14 bases lying between them. The CDR3 region is CASRTWGVAGANVLTF. The CDR3 DNA follows: TGTGCCAGCAGAACATGGGGGGTGGCTGGGGCCAACGTCCTGACTTTC.

The J gene is TRBJ1-2, the V gene TRBV5-1; TRBD1 aligns across 8 bases. The CDR3 spans 13 residues. Germline V gene sequence: CDR1 SGHRS, CDR2 YFSETQ. V gave up 0 bases and J gave up 8 bases; unmatched junction bases: 3. The CDR3: CASSLETGAGYTF. The CDR3 nucleotides are TGCGCCAGCAGCTTGGAGACAGGGGCAGGCTACACCTTC. Full variable domain (missing parts from reference TRBV5-1 and TRBJ1-2): KAGVTQTPRYLIKTRGQQVTLSCSPISGHRSVSWYQQTPGQGLQFLFEYFSETQRNKGNFPGRFSGRQFSNSRSEMNVSTLELGDSALYLCASSLETGAGYTFGSGTRLTVV.

V gene TRBV5-4 combines with J gene TRBJ2-7; D unresolved. V was pared by 1 base and J by 1 base, with 6 bases between. The CDR3 is 13 amino acids. Germline values: CDR1 SGHNT, CDR2 YYREEE (reference sequence). The CDR3 DNA follows: TGTGCCAGCAGCTTGAGATCATCCTACGAGCAGTACTTC. Encoded protein: CASSLRSSYEQYF.

This chain joins TRBV11-2 and TRBJ2-7; D call uncertain. Trimming took off 3 bases at V and 5 bases at J, with 8 bases between the two ends. The CDR3 is 12 residues long. The germline V gene has CDR1 SGHAT and CDR2 FQNNGV. CDR3 DNA sequence: TGTGCCAGCAGCTTCCCAAATAACGAGCAGTACTTC. Translating it yields CASSFPNNEQYF.

A few counts support this clone. The chain has TRBV11-2 and TRBJ2-5, with D unresolved. CDR3 length: 15 residues. Trimming removed 5 bases from V and 4 bases from J, with 17 bases in between. From germline, CDR1 is SGHAT and CDR2 FQNNGV. This CDR3 reads CASSPPFLDTETQYF. CDR3 coding DNA: TGTGCCAGCAGCCCCCCCTTCCTAGATACAGAGACCCAGTACTTC.

The chain links TRBV5-1 to TRBJ1-3; D is unresolved. The CDR3 is 15 residues long. Trimming removed 0 bases from V and 8 bases from J, with 15 bases in between. Per the germline V gene, CDR1 is SGHRS and CDR2 is YFSETQ. CDR3 nucleotides: TGCGCCAGCAGCTTGGAGCCTTTTGGCCGAGACACCATATATTTT. The encoded protein is CASSLEPFGRDTIYF.

CDR3 nucleotides: TGTGCTAGTGGTTTGGTACATGGCGGGAGTCAGCCCCAGCATTTT. Protein: CASGLVHGGSQPQHF. V is TRBV12-5 and J is TRBJ1-5; no reliable D call. The CDR3 is 15 residues long. V was cut by 0 bases and J by 6 bases, with 12 bases left in between. CDR1 LGHNT and CDR2 FRNRAP come from the germline V gene.

There are a few counts of this clone. The DNA for the CDR3 is TGCGCCAGCAGCTTGGATGCGGGGGGGCCCCAAAACATTCAGTACTTC. Its translation is CASSLDAGGPQNIQYF. The V gene is TRBV5-1, the J gene TRBJ2-4, with TRBD2 identical over 9 bases. Germline trimming cut 0 bases from V and 5 bases from J; bases unmatched to any gene: 6. This CDR3 has 16 residues. CDR1 and CDR2 (germline): SGHRS, YFSETQ.

This chain connects TRBV27 to TRBJ1-1; D remains ambiguous. The CDR3 runs 12 residues. V lost 4 bases and J 7 bases, leaving 10 bases between the germline ends. Germline V gene sequence: CDR1 MNHEY, CDR2 SMNVEV (reference sequence). CDR3 loop: CASSYSDGEAFF. Written as DNA, the CDR3 is TGTGCCAGCAGTTATTCCGACGGTGAAGCTTTCTTT.

The rearrangement uses TRBV4-1 and TRBJ2-3; 10 bases are a match to TRBD1. V was pared by 4 bases and J by 6 bases, with 7 bases of the junction left unmatched. The CDR3 covers 15 residues. Germline-derived CDR1 and CDR2 are MGHRA and YSYEKL. The chain's CDR3 is CASSPTGTGVDTQYF. CDR3 coding DNA: TGCGCCAGCAGCCCGACCGGGACAGGGGTTGATACGCAGTATTTT.

The chain links TRBV19 to TRBJ1-1; D is possibly TRBD1 (5 bases). Germline loops: CDR1 LNHDA, CDR2 SQIVND (reference sequence). Deletions cut 5 bases from V and 4 bases from J, with 14 bases between. This CDR3 region has 14 residues. The DNA of the CDR3 is TGTGCCAGTAGTGGGGTGGGACGCGGCACTGAAGCTTTCTTT. It translates to CASSGVGRGTEAFF.

The J gene is TRBJ2-3, the V gene TRBV6-5; 8 nucleotides line up with TRBD1. With V trimmed by 6 bases and J by 3 bases, 8 bases remained unmatched. The CDR3 has 15 amino acids. Germline assignment: CDR1 MNHEY and CDR2 SVGAGI. The CDR3 sequence is CASSRQGIFTDTQYF. In DNA form, the CDR3 reads TGTGCCAGCAGCAGACAGGGGATATTTACAGATACGCAGTATTTT.

V gene TRBV18 combines with J gene TRBJ1-3; D is uncertain. The V gene lost 2 bases and the J gene lost 0 bases, with 8 bases spanning the gap. From germline, CDR1 is KGHSH and CDR2 LQKENI. The CDR3 runs 15 residues. CDR3 protein: CASSPTTGSGNTIYF. The CDR3 DNA sequence: TGTGCCAGCTCACCAACTACGGGCTCTGGAAACACCATATATTTT.